This T cell receptor (beta chain) was captured by sequencing in a study of blood T cell repertoires in COVID-19. Study as a whole: The United States, Italy and Spain were the sources of the acute and convalescent COVID-19 samples. T cells, B-cell-depleted T cells, or PBMCs provided the cDNA or gDNA that served as material.

The repertoire was sequenced with immunoSEQ multiplex PCR; TCRdb's copy has only in-frame clones and lacks some. The data hold about 49,000 clones, with around 87% observed a single time. Germline loops: CDR1 SGHDT, CDR2 YYEEEE. This CDR3 spans 13 amino acids. V was shortened by 1 base and J by 14 bases, with 17 bases between the two germline ends. Specimen: peripheral blood. The TCR originated in an elderly woman with COVID-19, enrolled during active disease. The rearrangement joins TRBV5-6 to TRBJ2-3; D perhaps matches TRBD1 (6 bases). The CDR3 region has the DNA TGTGCCAGCAGCTTGAAGCGCGGGCAGGGGATGTATTTT. It encodes CASSLKRGQGMYF.